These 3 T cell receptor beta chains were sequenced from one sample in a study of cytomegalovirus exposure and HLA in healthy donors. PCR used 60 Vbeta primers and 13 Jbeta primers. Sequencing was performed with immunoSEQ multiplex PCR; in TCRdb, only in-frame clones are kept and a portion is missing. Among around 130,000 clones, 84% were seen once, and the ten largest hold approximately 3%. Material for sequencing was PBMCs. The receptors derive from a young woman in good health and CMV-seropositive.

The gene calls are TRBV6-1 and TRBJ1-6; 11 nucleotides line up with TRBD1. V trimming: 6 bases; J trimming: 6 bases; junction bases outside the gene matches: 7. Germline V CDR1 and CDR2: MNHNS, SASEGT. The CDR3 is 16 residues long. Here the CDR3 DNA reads TGTGCCAGCAGAGAATGGACAGGGGGCGGTAATTCACCCCTCCACTTT. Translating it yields CASREWTGGGNSPLHF.

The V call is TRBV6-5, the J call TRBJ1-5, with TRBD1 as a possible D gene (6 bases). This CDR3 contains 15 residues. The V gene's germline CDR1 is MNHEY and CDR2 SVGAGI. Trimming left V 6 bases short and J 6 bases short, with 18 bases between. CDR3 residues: CASRPGAQGAQPQHF. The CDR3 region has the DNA TGTGCCAGCAGGCCAGGGGCCCAAGGTGCTCAGCCCCAGCATTTT.

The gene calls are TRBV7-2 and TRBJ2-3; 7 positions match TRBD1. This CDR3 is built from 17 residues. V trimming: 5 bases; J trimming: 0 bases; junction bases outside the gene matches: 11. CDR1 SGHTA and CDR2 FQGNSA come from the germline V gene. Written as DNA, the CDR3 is TGTGCCAGCAGCACACCGACAGGGTCTTTTAGCACAGATACGCAGTATTTT. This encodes CASSTPTGSFSTDTQYF.